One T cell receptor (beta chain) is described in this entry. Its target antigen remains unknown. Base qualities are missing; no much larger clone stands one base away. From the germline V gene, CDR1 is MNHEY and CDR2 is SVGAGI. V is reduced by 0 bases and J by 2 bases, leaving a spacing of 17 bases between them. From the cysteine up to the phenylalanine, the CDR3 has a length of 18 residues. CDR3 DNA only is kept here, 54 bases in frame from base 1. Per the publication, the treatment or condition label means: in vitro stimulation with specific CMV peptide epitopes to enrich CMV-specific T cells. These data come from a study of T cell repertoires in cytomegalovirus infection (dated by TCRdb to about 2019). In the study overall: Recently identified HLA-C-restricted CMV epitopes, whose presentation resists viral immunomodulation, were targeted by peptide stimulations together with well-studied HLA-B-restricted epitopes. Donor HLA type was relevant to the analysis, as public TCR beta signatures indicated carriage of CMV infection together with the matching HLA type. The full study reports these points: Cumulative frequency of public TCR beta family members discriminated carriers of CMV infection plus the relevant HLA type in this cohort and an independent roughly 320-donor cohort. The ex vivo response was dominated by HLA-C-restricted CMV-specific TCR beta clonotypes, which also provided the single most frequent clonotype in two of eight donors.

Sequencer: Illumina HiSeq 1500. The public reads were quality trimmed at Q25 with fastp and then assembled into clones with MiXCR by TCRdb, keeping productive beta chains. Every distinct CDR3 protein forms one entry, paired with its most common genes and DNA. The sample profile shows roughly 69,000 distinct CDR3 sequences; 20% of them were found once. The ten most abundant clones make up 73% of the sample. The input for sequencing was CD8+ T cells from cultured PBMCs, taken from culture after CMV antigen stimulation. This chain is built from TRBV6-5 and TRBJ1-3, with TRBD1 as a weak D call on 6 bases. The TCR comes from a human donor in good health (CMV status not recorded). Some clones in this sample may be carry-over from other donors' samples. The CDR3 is CASSYSSSGQSPGNTIYF. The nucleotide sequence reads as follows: TGTGCCAGCAGTTACTCTTCCTCTGGACAGTCCCCTGGAAACACCATATATTTT.